The 32 T cell receptor beta chains in this list originate from one sample, sequenced in a study of blood T cell repertoires in COVID-19. Only in-frame clones appear in the TCRdb table, and some are missing; sequencing was by immunoSEQ multiplex PCR. The sample contains just under 65,000 clones, roughly three quarters of which appear only once. The sample taken for sequencing was peripheral blood. The receptors stem from a woman aged 80 or older with acute or convalescent COVID-19.

This sequence joins TRBV11-2 and TRBJ2-7; 8 nucleotides align to TRBD2. The CDR3 loop spans 15 amino acids. Germline V CDR1 and CDR2: SGHAT, FQNNGV. With V trimmed by 5 bases and J by 6 bases, 12 bases remained unmatched. CDR3 protein: CASSLSGLDGVEQYF. In nucleotides, the CDR3 is TGTGCCAGCAGCCTCTCGGGACTAGATGGGGTCGAGCAGTACTTC.

This clone turned up a few times. This rearrangement joins TRBV2 to TRBJ1-6; 7 nucleotides line up with TRBD1. Germline V lookup: CDR1 SNHLY, CDR2 FYNNEI. The CDR3 runs to 15 residues. Germline trimming cut 7 bases from V and 9 bases from J; bases unmatched to any gene: 12. The CDR3 nucleotides read TGTGCCAGCATGGCCCGGGACAGAGGCAGTTCACCCCTCCACTTT. Translating gives CASMARDRGSSPLHF.

The gene calls are TRBV28 and TRBJ2-7, with 8 positions matching TRBD1. The V segment lost 3 bases and the J segment 3 bases; nucleotides outside the gene matches: 13. CDR1 and CDR2 from the germline V gene are MDHEN and SYDVKM. CDR3 length: 17 amino acids. The CDR3 region is CASSFSPGQGGRYEQYF. CDR3 in DNA: TGTGCCAGCAGTTTCTCACCCGGACAGGGTGGACGCTACGAGCAGTACTTC.

The chain has TRBV7-2 and TRBJ2-5; D is uncertain. Trimming removed 1 base at V and 2 bases at J, with 5 bases between. From germline, CDR1 is SGHTA and CDR2 FQGNSA. The CDR3 extends over 13 amino acids. The CDR3 nucleotides read TGTGCCAGCAGCTTAGTACAGCAAGAGACCCAGTACTTC. Translated, it gives CASSLVQQETQYF.

The chain has TRBV6-5 and TRBJ2-7, with 8 bases that match TRBD1. V lost 0 bases and J lost 5; bases outside the gene matches: 9. The CDR3 has 16 residues. Germline lookup yields CDR1 MNHEY and CDR2 SVGAGI. CDR3 in amino acids: CASSYSTGASPHEQYF. As DNA, the CDR3 is TGTGCCAGCAGTTACTCGACAGGGGCGAGTCCCCACGAGCAGTACTTC.

The chain is built from TRBV20-1 and TRBJ1-1, with 10 bases matching TRBD1. This CDR3 is built from 13 residues. After removal of 3 bases from V and 10 bases from J, the junction contained 8 bases not matched to a gene. The V gene's germline CDR1 is DFQATT and CDR2 SNEGSKA (reference sequence). The CDR3 DNA reads as TGCAGTGCTAGTCCCAGGACAGGGGGTGTAGCTTTCTTT. Amino acids: CSASPRTGGVAFF.

The genes are TRBV25-1 and TRBJ1-3, with D possibly being TRBD1 (6 bases). Trimming left V 3 bases short and J 0 bases short, with 12 bases between. Germline values: CDR1 MGHDK, CDR2 SYGVNS. This CDR3 is 16 amino acids long. The CDR3 is CASSEDRRYSGNTIYF. CDR3 sequence (DNA): TGTGCCAGCAGTGAGGACAGACGTTACTCTGGAAACACCATATATTTT.

This clone was picked up one time. V and J are TRBV5-1 and TRBJ2-7; 8 bases map to TRBD1. Looked up from germline, CDR1 is SGHRS and CDR2 is YFSETQ. V shed 4 bases, J shed 4 bases, and the junction held 10 bases outside the gene matches. This CDR3 is 15 amino acids long. CDR3: CASSPWTGRNYEQYF. In DNA form, the CDR3 reads TGCGCCAGCAGCCCATGGACAGGGAGGAATTACGAGCAGTACTTC.

This clone turned up a few times. The V call is TRBV6-5, the J call TRBJ2-1; D unresolved. The CDR3 spans 13 residues. Trimming pared 8 bases from V and 10 bases from J, leaving 18 bases between. From germline, CDR1 is MNHEY and CDR2 SVGAGI. The CDR3 reads CASRSPFNGEQFF. CDR3 coding DNA: TGTGCCAGCCGCAGTCCTTTCAACGGGGAGCAGTTCTTC.

This clone was seen once. The chain employs TRBV5-1 and TRBJ1-5; 7 nucleotides agree with TRBD1. Germline loops: CDR1 SGHRS, CDR2 YFSETQ. This CDR3 has 15 amino acids. J lost 7 bases, V lost 4 bases, and 11 bases had no gene match. The CDR3 reads CASSPEPGGRQPQHF. The CDR3 DNA sequence: TGCGCCAGCAGCCCGGAGCCAGGGGGACGGCAGCCCCAGCATTTT.

The V and J genes are TRBV6-5 and TRBJ2-7; D is perhaps TRBD1 (6 bases). Germline V lookup: CDR1 MNHEY, CDR2 SVGAGI. The V and J ends lost 1 base and 2 bases respectively, with 12 bases between them. CDR3 length: 15 residues. CDR3: CASSYYPQGAYEQYF. DNA of the CDR3: TGTGCCAGCAGTTACTACCCACAGGGCGCCTACGAGCAGTACTTC.

The rearrangement links TRBV7-2 to TRBJ2-7, with D unresolved. The V end was cut by 4 bases, the J end by 0 bases, with 10 bases between. The CDR3 is made up of 14 amino acids. CDR1 and CDR2 from the germline V gene are SGHTA and FQGNSA. In DNA, the CDR3 is TGTGCCAGCAGCTCGCAGACACACTCCTACGAGCAGTACTTC. Translated: CASSSQTHSYEQYF.

The rearrangement joins TRBV6-2 or TRBV6-3 to TRBJ1-2; the match to TRBD1 covers 7 bases. With 4 bases clipped from V and 7 bases from J, the junction kept 6 bases outside the gene matches. Germline assignment: CDR1 MNHEY and CDR2 SVGEGT. The CDR3 is 13 residues long. The CDR3 DNA follows: TGTGCCAGCAGTTGGGACAGCCGGCCTGGCTACACCTTC. The encoded protein is CASSWDSRPGYTF.

This clone was picked up one time. The chain combines TRBV27 with TRBJ2-1; 11 nucleotides agree with TRBD2. The CDR3 has 17 amino acids. In germline, CDR1 is MNHEY, CDR2 SMNVEV (reference sequence). After removal of 5 bases from V and 2 bases from J, the junction contained 8 bases not matched to a gene. This chain's CDR3 is CASSPDTSGSPYNEQFF. The CDR3 nucleotides are TGTGCCAGCAGTCCCGATACTAGCGGGAGCCCCTACAATGAGCAGTTCTTC.

J is TRBJ1-2 and V is TRBV28; 7 bases align to TRBD1. The trim removed 6 bases at V and 2 bases at J, leaving 9 bases unmatched. CDR3 length: 15 residues. Germline V lookup: CDR1 MDHEN, CDR2 SYDVKM. The CDR3 DNA reads TGTGCCAGCAGACCTAATCAGGGGGGAAACTATGGCTACACCTTC. Residues: CASRPNQGGNYGYTF.

The chain has TRBV5-1 and TRBJ2-7; D possibly corresponds to TRBD2 (5 bases). Per germline, CDR1 SGHRS and CDR2 YFSETQ. V lost 0 bases, J lost 0 bases, and 7 bases lay in between. This CDR3 region has 14 residues. Here the CDR3 DNA reads TGCGCCAGCAGCTTGGCCGGGGACTCCTACGAGCAGTACTTC. Its translation: CASSLAGDSYEQYF.

The chain uses TRBV28 and TRBJ1-5; D is undetermined. CDR1 is MDHEN, CDR2 SYDVKM, per germline. V dropped 5 bases and J dropped 3 bases, with 11 bases sitting between them. CDR3 size: 14 residues. The CDR3, as DNA: TGTGCCAGCAGTCCCGACGGACTCAATCAGCCCCAGCATTTT. Translated: CASSPDGLNQPQHF.

The V and J genes are TRBV2 and TRBJ2-1; tentatively, D is TRBD2 (5 bases). Germline CDR1 reads SNHLY; CDR2 reads FYNNEI. V lost 10 bases to trimming and J lost 3 bases, with 7 bases between them. The CDR3 has 11 amino acids. The CDR3, as DNA: TGTGCCACCCGGGACTACAATGAGCAGTTCTTC. Its translation: CATRDYNEQFF. The variable domain in full, completed from reference TRBV2 and TRBJ2-1, reads EPEVTQTPSHQVTQMGQEVILRCVPISNHLYFYWYRQILGQKVEFLVSFYNNEISEKSEIFDDQFSVERPDGSNFTLKIRSTKLEDSAMYFCATRDYNEQFFGPGTRLTVL.

The V gene is TRBV6-8, the J gene TRBJ2-5; TRBD2 matches 12 bases. The V gene end was trimmed by 2 bases and the J gene end by 4 bases; junction bases not matched to a gene: 11. The germline gives CDR1 MNHGY, CDR2 SAAAGT. The CDR3 totals 18 residues. CDR3 nucleotide sequence: TGTGCCAGCAGTTACGGCCCCCGACTAGCGGGAGCTCCAGAGACCCAGTACTTC. Translating it yields CASSYGPRLAGAPETQYF.

This clone has only a few counts. J is TRBJ2-3 and V is TRBV6-2 or TRBV6-3; 9 positions agree with TRBD2. Germline trimming cut 2 bases from V and 3 bases from J; bases unmatched to any gene: 6. CDR1 and CDR2 (germline): MNHEY, SVGEGT. The CDR3 runs 16 residues. CDR3 DNA: TGTGCCAGCAGTTACCGGCTAGCGGGATCAACAGATACGCAGTATTTT. Residues: CASSYRLAGSTDTQYF.

V is TRBV19 and J is TRBJ2-7; 8 bases align to TRBD1. The V and J ends lost 5 bases and 3 bases, in that order; junction bases with no gene match: 9. The germline V gene has CDR1 LNHDA and CDR2 SQIVND (reference sequence). The CDR3 has 15 amino acids. The CDR3 DNA reads as TGTGCCAGTAGTCCCTTAGCAGGGGGCTACTACGAGCAGTACTTC. This sequence encodes CASSPLAGGYYEQYF.

This clone was seen only a few times. The chain recombines TRBV7-2 with TRBJ1-5, with unresolved D. Germline assignment: CDR1 SGHTA and CDR2 FQGNSA. The CDR3 contains 13 residues. Trimming removed 5 bases from V and 6 bases from J, with 11 bases in between. In nucleotides, the CDR3 is TGTGCCAGCAGCATTGATCGGGGTCAGCCCCAGCATTTT. This encodes CASSIDRGQPQHF. Full variable domain (outside the CDR3, taken from reference TRBV7-2 and TRBJ1-5): GAGVSQSPSNKVTEKGKDVELRCDPISGHTALYWYRQSLGQGLEFLIYFQGNSAPDKSGLPSDRFSAERTGGSVSTLTIQRTQQEDSAVYLCASSIDRGQPQHFGDGTRLSIL.

The V and J genes are TRBV9 and TRBJ1-1, with D perhaps TRBD1 (6 bases). The length of the CDR3 is 15 residues. Germline CDR1 SGDLS, CDR2 YYNGEE. Trimming took 3 bases from V and 0 from J, leaving 12 bases between them. The CDR3 DNA follows: TGTGCCAGCAGCGCGGGACACCTCATGAACACTGAAGCTTTCTTT. It encodes CASSAGHLMNTEAFF.

The chain's CDR3 is CASSFRTSGNHEQYF. CDR3 in DNA: TGTGCCAGCAGCTTTCGGACTAGCGGGAATCACGAGCAGTACTTC. This chain connects TRBV5-8 to TRBJ2-7; TRBD2 aligns across 12 bases. CDR3 length: 15 residues. The junction had 5 bases not matched to a gene; V was cut back by 2 bases and J by 5 bases. CDR1 and CDR2 from the germline V gene are SGHTS and YDEGEE.

This clone came up a few times. This sequence joins TRBV10-1 and TRBJ2-5, with D maybe TRBD2 (5 bases). The germline CDR1 and CDR2 sequences are WNHNN and SYGVQD (reference sequence). Trimming removed 3 bases from V and 4 bases from J, with 9 bases in between. This CDR3 has 13 residues. The CDR3 DNA is TGCGCCAGCAGTGACTTTGGAGGAGAGACCCAGTACTTC. Translated: CASSDFGGETQYF.

The chain joins TRBV28 to TRBJ1-6; 8 bases are a match to TRBD1. The V gene's germline CDR1 is MDHEN and CDR2 SYDVKM. The V segment lost 5 bases and the J segment 0 bases; nucleotides outside the gene matches: 3. This CDR3 comprises 16 residues. The CDR3 loop reads CASSQGASSYNSPLHF. Here the CDR3 DNA reads TGTGCCAGCAGTCAGGGGGCTAGCTCCTATAATTCACCCCTCCACTTT.

This chain links TRBV6-5 with TRBJ2-2; 8 nucleotides match TRBD2. The J segment lost 2 bases and the V segment lost 4 bases, leaving 6 bases of the junction unmatched. CDR1 and CDR2 from the germline V gene are MNHEY and SVGAGI. The CDR3 has 16 amino acids. This CDR3 reads CASSSLLAVNTGELFF. For the CDR3, the DNA is TGTGCCAGCAGTTCCTTACTAGCGGTAAACACCGGGGAGCTGTTTTTT.

This rearrangement joins TRBV5-4 to TRBJ2-5, with 13 bases lining up with TRBD2. V lost 0 bases and J lost 5; bases outside the gene matches: 10. The germline gives CDR1 SGHNT, CDR2 YYREEE (reference sequence). The CDR3 totals 18 residues. CDR3 coding DNA: TGTGCCAGCAGCTTGGGTGGGGCGACTAGCGGGAGGTCGGAGACCCAGTACTTC. This translates into CASSLGGATSGRSETQYF.

V usage is TRBV18 and J usage is TRBJ1-2, with D perhaps matching TRBD1 (6 bases). The length of the CDR3 is 16 residues. CDR1 is KGHSH and CDR2 is LQKENI in the germline V gene. V was pared by 0 bases and J by 3 bases, with 14 bases between. CDR3 nucleotides: TGTGCCAGCTCACCACCGGATTACAGGGTGGACTATGGCTACACCTTC. Amino acids: CASSPPDYRVDYGYTF.

CDR3 loop: CASSFGQGRQPQHF. The CDR3 DNA sequence: TGTGCCAGCAGCTTCGGACAGGGGAGGCAGCCCCAGCATTTT. The chain combines TRBV11-2 with TRBJ1-5; 9 bases map to TRBD1. Germline lookup yields CDR1 SGHAT and CDR2 FQNNGV. The CDR3 extends over 14 amino acids. Trimming took 3 bases from V and 7 from J; bases not matched to a gene: 4. Combining the CDR3 with reference TRBV11-2 and TRBJ1-5 gives the whole variable domain EAGVAQSPRYKIIEKRQSVAFWCNPISGHATLYWYQQILGQGPKLLIQFQNNGVVDDSQLPKDRFSAERLKGVDSTLKIQPAKLEDSAVYLCASSFGQGRQPQHFGDGTRLSIL.

This sequence joins TRBV18 and TRBJ1-1; TRBD1 is a possible D gene (6 bases). V was pared by 2 bases and J by 0 bases, with 13 bases between. The CDR3 totals 16 residues. Germline values: CDR1 KGHSH, CDR2 LQKENI. The CDR3 region has the DNA TGTGCCAGCTCACCAACGCAGGGGAACGTGAACACTGAAGCTTTCTTT. Its protein is CASSPTQGNVNTEAFF.

The chain uses TRBV6-5 and TRBJ2-7; D is perhaps TRBD2 (5 bases). V lost 7 bases and J lost 5, with 18 bases in between. Looked up from germline, CDR1 is MNHEY and CDR2 is SVGAGI. CDR3 length: 14 residues. CDR3 sequence: CASKRGILAHEQYF. DNA for the CDR3: TGTGCCAGCAAGAGAGGTATCCTAGCACACGAGCAGTACTTC.